The entry that follows covers one TCR beta chain sequence. Profiled with immunoSEQ multiplex PCR; TCRdb holds only in-frame clones, not every one. The table lists roughly 200,000 clones, roughly 94% of them singletons. The data are from a study of control samples from healthy donors and cancer patients. The CDR3 length is 14 residues. With 1 base removed from V and 1 base from J, the gap between germline ends came to 5 bases. CDR1 is KGHDR and CDR2 is SFDVKD in the germline V gene. The sample consisted of blood. The origin of this receptor is a man aged 50 or older in good health. V gene TRBV24-1 combines with J gene TRBJ2-3; D gene ambiguous. The CDR3 coding sequence is TGTGCCACCAGTGATTTCCCGCGCACAGATACGCAGTATTTT. Translated: CATSDFPRTDTQYF.